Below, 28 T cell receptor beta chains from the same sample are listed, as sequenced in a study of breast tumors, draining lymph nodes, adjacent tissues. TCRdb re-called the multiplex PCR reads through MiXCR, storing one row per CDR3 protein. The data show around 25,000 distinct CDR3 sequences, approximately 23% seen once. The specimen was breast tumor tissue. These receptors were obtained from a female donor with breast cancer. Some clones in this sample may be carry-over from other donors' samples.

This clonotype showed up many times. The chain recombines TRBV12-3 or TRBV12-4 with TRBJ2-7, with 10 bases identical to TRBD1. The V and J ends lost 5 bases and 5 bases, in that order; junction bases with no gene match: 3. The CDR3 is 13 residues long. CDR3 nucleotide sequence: TGTGCCAGCAGTCCGACAGGGGGCCACGAGCAGTACTTC. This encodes CASSPTGGHEQYF.

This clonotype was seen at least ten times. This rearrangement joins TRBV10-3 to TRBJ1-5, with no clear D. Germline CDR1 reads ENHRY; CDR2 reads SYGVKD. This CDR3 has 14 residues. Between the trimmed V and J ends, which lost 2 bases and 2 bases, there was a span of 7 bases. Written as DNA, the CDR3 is TGTGCCATCAGTGAGGAAATTGGCAATCAGCCCCAGCATTTT. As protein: CAISEEIGNQPQHF.

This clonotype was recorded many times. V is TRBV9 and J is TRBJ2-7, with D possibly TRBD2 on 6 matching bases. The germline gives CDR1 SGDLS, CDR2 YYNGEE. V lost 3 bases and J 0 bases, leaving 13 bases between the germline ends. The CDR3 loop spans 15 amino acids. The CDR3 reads CASSGTDYFSYEQYF. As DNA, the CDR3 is TGTGCCAGCAGCGGGACGGACTACTTCTCCTACGAGCAGTACTTC.

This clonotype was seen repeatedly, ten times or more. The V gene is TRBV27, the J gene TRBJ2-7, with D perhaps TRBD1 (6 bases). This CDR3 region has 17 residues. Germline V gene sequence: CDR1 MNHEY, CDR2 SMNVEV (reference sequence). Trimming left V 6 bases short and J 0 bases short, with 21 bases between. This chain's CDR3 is CASRPRGWYRNSYEQYF. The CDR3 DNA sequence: TGTGCCAGCAGACCCAGGGGATGGTACAGAAACTCCTACGAGCAGTACTTC.

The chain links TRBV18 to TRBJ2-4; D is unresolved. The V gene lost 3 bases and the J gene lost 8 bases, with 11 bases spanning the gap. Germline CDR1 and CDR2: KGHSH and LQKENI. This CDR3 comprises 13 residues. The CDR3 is CASSPGNLDIQYF. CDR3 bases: TGTGCCAGCTCACCGGGTAATCTCGACATTCAGTACTTC. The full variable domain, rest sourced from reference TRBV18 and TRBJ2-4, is NAGVMQNPRHLVRRRGQEARLRCSPMKGHSHVYWYRQLPEEGLKFMVYLQKENIIDESGMPKERFSAEFPKEGPSILRIQQVVRGDSAAYFCASSPGNLDIQYFGAGTRLSVL.

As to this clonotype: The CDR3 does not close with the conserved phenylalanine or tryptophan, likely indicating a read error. As DNA, the CDR3 is TGTGCCAGCAGCCGCGAAAGGACCAGTTGGGGCAATGAGCAGTTCCTC. Protein sequence: CASSRERTSWGNEQFL. The J gene is TRBJ2-1, the V gene TRBV4-2; D gene unclear. From germline, CDR1 is LGHNA and CDR2 YNFKEQ. The CDR3 totals 16 residues. Trimming took 4 bases from V and 6 from J, leaving 19 bases between them.

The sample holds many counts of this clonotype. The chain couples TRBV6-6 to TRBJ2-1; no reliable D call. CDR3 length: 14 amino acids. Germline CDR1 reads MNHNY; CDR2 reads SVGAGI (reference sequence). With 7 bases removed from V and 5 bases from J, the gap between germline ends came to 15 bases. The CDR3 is CASIRFKQDNEQFF. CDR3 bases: TGTGCCAGCATTCGGTTTAAGCAGGACAATGAGCAGTTCTTC.

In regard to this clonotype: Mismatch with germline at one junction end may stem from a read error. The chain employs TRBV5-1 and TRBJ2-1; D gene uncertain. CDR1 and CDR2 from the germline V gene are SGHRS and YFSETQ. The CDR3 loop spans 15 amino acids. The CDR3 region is CASSLGPASYDEQFF. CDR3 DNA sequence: TGCGCCAGCAGCTTGGGTCCGGCAAGCTACGATGAGCAGTTCTTC.

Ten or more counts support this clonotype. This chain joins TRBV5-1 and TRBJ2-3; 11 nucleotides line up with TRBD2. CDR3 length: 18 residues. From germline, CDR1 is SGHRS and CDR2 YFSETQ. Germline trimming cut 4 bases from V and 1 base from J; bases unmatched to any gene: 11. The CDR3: CASSHSGRAVLGTDTQYF. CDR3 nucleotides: TGCGCCAGCAGCCATAGCGGGAGGGCCGTTTTGGGCACAGATACGCAGTATTTT.

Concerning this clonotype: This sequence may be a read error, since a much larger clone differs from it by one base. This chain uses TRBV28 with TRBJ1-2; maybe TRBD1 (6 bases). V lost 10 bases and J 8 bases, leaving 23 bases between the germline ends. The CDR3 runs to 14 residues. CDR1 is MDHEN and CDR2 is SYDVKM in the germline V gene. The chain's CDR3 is CATRERGRRGGYTF. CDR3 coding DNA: TGTGCCACCAGAGAGAGGGGGAGACGGGGCGGCTACACCTTC.

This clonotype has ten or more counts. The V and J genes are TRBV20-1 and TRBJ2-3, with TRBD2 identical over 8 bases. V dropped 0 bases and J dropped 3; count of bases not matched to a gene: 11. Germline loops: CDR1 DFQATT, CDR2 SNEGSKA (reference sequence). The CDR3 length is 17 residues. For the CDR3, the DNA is TGCAGTGCTAGAGATCCGAGACTAGCGTACTCAACAGATACGCAGTATTTT. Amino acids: CSARDPRLAYSTDTQYF.

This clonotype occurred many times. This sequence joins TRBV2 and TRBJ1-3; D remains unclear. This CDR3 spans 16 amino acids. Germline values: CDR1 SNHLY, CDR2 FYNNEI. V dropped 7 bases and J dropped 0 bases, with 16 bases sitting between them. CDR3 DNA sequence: TGTGCCAGCACCGATATTCAGACAACCTCTGGAAACACCATATATTTT. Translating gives CASTDIQTTSGNTIYF.

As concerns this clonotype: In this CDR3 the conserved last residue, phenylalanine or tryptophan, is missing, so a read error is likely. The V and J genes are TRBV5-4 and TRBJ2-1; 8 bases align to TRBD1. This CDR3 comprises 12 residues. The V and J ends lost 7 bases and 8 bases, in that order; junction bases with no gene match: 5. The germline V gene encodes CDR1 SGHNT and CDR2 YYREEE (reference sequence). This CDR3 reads CASGQGNDEQFL. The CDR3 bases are TGTGCCAGCGGACAGGGAAACGATGAGCAGTTCCTC.

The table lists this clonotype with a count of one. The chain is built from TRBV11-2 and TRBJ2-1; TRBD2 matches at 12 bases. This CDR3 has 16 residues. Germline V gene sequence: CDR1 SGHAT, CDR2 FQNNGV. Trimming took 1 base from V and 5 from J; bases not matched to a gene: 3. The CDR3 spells CASSLASGRANNEQFF. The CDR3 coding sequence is TGTGCCAGCAGCTTAGCTAGCGGGAGGGCCAACAATGAGCAGTTCTTC.

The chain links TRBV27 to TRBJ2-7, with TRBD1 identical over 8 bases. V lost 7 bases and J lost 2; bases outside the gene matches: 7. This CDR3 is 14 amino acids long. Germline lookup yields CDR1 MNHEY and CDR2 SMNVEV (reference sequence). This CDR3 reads CASKKTGVTYEQYF. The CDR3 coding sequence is TGTGCCAGCAAAAAGACAGGGGTAACCTACGAGCAGTACTTC.

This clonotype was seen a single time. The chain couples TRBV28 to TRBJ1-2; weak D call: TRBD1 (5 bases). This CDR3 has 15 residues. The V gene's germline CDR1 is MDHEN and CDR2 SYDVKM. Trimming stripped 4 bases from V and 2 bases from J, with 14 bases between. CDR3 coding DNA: TGTGCCAGCAGTTCGGGACCGCCTATCAACTATGGCTACACCTTC. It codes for CASSSGPPINYGYTF.

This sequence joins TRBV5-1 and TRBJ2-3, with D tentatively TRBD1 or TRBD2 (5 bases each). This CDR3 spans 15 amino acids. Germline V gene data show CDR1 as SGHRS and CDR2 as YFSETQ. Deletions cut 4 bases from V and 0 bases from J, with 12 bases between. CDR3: CASSHRTGSTDTQYF. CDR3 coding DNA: TGCGCCAGCAGCCACAGGACGGGAAGCACAGATACGCAGTATTTT. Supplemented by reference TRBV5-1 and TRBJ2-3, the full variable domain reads KAGVTQTPRYLIKTRGQQVTLSCSPISGHRSVSWYQQTPGQGLQFLFEYFSETQRNKGNFPGRFSGRQFSNSRSEMNVSTLELGDSALYLCASSHRTGSTDTQYFGPGTRLTVL.

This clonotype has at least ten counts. CDR3: CASSVGQGFDDTQYF. DNA for the CDR3: TGTGCCAGCAGCGTGGGACAGGGCTTCGATGATACGCAGTATTTT. The rearrangement links TRBV9 to TRBJ2-3; 9 positions agree with TRBD1. Germline CDR1 SGDLS, CDR2 YYNGEE. This CDR3 region has 15 residues. V lost 2 bases, J lost 6 bases, and 7 bases stayed unmatched. Complete variable domain (other parts from reference TRBV9 and TRBJ2-3): DSGVTQTPKHLITATGQRVTLRCSPRSGDLSVYWYQQSLDQGLQFLIQYYNGEERAKGNILERFSAQQFPDLHSELNLSSLELGDSALYFCASSVGQGFDDTQYFGPGTRLTVL.

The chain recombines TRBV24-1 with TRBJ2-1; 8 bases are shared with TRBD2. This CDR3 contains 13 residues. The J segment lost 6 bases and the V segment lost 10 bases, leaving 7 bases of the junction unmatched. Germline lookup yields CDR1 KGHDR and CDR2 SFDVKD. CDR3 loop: CATSGGAGNEQFF. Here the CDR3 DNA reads TGTGCCACATCCGGGGGGGCGGGCAATGAGCAGTTCTTC.

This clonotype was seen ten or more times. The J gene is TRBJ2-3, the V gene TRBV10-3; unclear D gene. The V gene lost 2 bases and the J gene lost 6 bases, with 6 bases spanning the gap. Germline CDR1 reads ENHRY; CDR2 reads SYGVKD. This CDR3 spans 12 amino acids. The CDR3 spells CAISEVGDTQYF. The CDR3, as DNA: TGTGCCATCAGTGAGGTTGGTGATACGCAGTATTTT.

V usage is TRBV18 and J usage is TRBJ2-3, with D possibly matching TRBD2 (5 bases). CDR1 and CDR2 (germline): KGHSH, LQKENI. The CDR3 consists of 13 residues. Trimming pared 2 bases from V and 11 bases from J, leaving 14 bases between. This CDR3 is CASSPGLVEEQYF. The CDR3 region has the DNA TGTGCCAGCTCACCAGGGTTAGTGGAGGAGCAGTATTTT.

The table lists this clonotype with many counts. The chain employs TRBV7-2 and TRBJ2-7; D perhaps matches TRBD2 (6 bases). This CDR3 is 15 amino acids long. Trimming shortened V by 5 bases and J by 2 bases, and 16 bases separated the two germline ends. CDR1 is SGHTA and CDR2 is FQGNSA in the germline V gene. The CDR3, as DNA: TGTGCCAGCAGCCGTCCGGGACTTTCTCCCTACGAGCAGTACTTC. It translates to CASSRPGLSPYEQYF.

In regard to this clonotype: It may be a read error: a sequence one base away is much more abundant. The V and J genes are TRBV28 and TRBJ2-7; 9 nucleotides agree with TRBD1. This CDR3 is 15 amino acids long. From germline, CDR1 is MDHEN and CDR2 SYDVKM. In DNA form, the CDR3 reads TGTGCCAGCAGTTTGAGTGGGACAGGGAACTACGAGCAGTGCTTC. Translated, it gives CASSLSGTGNYEQCF.

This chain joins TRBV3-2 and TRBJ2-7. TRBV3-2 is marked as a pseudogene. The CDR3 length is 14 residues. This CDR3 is CASSQDKGPYEQYF. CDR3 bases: TGTGCCAGCAGCCAAGATAAGGGGCCCTACGAGCAGTACTTC.

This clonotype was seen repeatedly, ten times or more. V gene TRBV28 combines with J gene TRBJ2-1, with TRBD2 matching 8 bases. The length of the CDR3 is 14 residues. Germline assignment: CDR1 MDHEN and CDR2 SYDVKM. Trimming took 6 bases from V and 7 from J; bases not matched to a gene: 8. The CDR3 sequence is CASRWSGSSNEQFF. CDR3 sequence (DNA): TGTGCCAGCAGATGGAGCGGGAGTTCTAATGAGCAGTTCTTC.

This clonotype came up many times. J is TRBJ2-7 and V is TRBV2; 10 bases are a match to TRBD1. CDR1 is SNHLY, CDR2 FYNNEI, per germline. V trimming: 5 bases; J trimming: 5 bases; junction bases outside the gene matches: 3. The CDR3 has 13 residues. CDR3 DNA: TGTGCCAGCAGTCGACAGGGGGCCCACGAGCAGTACTTC. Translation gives CASSRQGAHEQYF.

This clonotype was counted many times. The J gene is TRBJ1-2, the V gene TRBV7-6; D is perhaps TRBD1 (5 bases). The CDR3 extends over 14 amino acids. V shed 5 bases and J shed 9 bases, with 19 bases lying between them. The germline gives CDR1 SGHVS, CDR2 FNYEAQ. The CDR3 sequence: CASSPGGTPGSYTF. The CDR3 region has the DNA TGTGCCAGCAGCCCCGGGGGGACCCCGGGGAGCTACACCTTC.

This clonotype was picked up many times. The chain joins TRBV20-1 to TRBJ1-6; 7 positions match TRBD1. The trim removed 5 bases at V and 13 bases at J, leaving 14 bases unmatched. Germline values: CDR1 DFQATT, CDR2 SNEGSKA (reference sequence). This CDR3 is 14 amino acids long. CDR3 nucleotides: TGCAGTGCTGCCTCCCTCCCAGGGGGGAACCCCCTCCACTTT. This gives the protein CSAASLPGGNPLHF.